Each of the 25 T cell receptor beta chains below was sequenced from the same sample in a study of OX40 agonist ivuxolimab in advanced cancers. Some clones are missing from TCRdb's copy, which holds only in-frame ones; the method was immunoSEQ multiplex PCR. The sample holds over 65,000 clones, more than 70% seen once. The input for sequencing was CD4+ or CD8+ T cells sorted from blood, taken in a trial of the OX40 agonist ivuxolimab. All receptors come from an adult with an advanced solid tumor such as melanoma, head and neck, liver or kidney cancer.

The CDR3 DNA follows: TGTGCCTGGAGTGACCTGACAGGGTCTACGCAGTATTTT. Translation: CAWSDLTGSTQYF. The rearrangement joins TRBV30 to TRBJ2-3, with 7 bases lining up with TRBD1. Trimming at V came to 1 base and at J to 8 bases, leaving 6 bases not matched to a gene. Germline V gene sequence: CDR1 GTSNPN, CDR2 SVGIG (reference sequence). The CDR3 is made up of 13 amino acids.

On this clone: This may be a read error: a much more frequent sequence differs by one nucleotide. Different DNA sequences within this sample yield the same CDR3. The chain is built from TRBV11-3 and TRBJ1-6; 7 bases are shared with TRBD1. Unmatched junction bases numbered 5, after V lost 0 bases and J lost 0 bases. The germline V gene encodes CDR1 SGHNT and CDR2 YENEEA. The CDR3 length is 18 residues. The CDR3 reads CASSLDQGGSSYNSPLHF. The CDR3 nucleotides are TGTGCCAGCAGCTTAGACCAGGGGGGAAGCTCCTATAATTCACCCCTCCACTTT.

V gene TRBV5-1 combines with J gene TRBJ1-3, with unresolved D. The CDR3 is made up of 16 amino acids. Germline CDR1 is SGHRS and CDR2 is YFSETQ. Trimming pared 1 base from V and 1 base from J, leaving 12 bases between. CDR3 protein: CASSLSSYISGNTIYF. The CDR3 nucleotides read TGCGCCAGCAGCTTGTCAAGTTACATATCTGGAAACACCATATATTTT.

This chain uses TRBV5-1 with TRBJ1-6, with a possible D match to TRBD1 (6 bases). Germline CDR1 SGHRS, CDR2 YFSETQ. The CDR3 is 15 amino acids. Trimming left V 0 bases short and J 7 bases short, with 11 bases between. CDR3 in DNA: TGCGCCAGCAGCTTGGATGACAGGCACAATTCACCCCTCCACTTT. Translation: CASSLDDRHNSPLHF.

The chain is built from TRBV7-9 and TRBJ1-1; the D gene is possibly TRBD1 (5 bases). The ends were cut back, 3 bases at V and 1 base at J, with 6 bases in the middle. From germline, CDR1 is SEHNR and CDR2 FQNEAQ (reference sequence). This CDR3 has 13 residues. CDR3 sequence reads: CASSFQGNTEAFF. The CDR3 DNA reads as TGTGCCAGCAGCTTCCAGGGGAACACTGAAGCTTTCTTT.

The genes are TRBV5-5 and TRBJ2-3; 12 positions match TRBD2. J gave up 2 bases and V 4 bases, and 8 bases lay outside the gene matches. The CDR3 sequence is 17 residues long. Germline V gene data show CDR1 as SGHKS and CDR2 as YYEKEE (reference sequence). The CDR3 DNA follows: TGTGCCAGCAGCCCAAACGGACTAGCGGGGTACACAGATACGCAGTATTTT. This encodes CASSPNGLAGYTDTQYF.

In its sample, this clone was seen once. This chain uses TRBV7-3 with TRBJ2-7; TRBD1 matches at 8 bases. CDR3 length: 13 residues. The germline V gene has CDR1 SGHTA and CDR2 FQGTGA. Trimming at V came to 8 bases and at J to 4 bases, leaving 7 bases not matched to a gene. CDR3 in DNA: TGTGCCAGCCGTCAGACAGGGGAATACGAGCAGTACTTC. This sequence encodes CASRQTGEYEQYF.

The genes are TRBV7-9 and TRBJ1-1; unclear D gene. The CDR3 extends over 13 amino acids. Trimming shortened V by 1 base and J by 6 bases, and 9 bases separated the two germline ends. Germline values: CDR1 SEHNR, CDR2 FQNEAQ (reference sequence). CDR3 sequence: CASSLGTRAEAFF. The CDR3 DNA follows: TGTGCCAGCAGCTTAGGGACCAGAGCTGAAGCTTTCTTT.

This clone was seen once. The chain joins TRBV6-5 to TRBJ1-1; no definite D call. CDR3 length equals 13 residues. Trimming left V 8 bases short and J 4 bases short, with 14 bases between. Germline values: CDR1 MNHEY, CDR2 SVGAGI. The CDR3 DNA follows: TGTGCCAGCTTGGAATCGTACGGCACTGAAGCTTTCTTT. It yields the protein CASLESYGTEAFF.

The chain has TRBV7-8 and TRBJ2-1; 9 positions agree with TRBD1. Trimming at V came to 2 bases and at J to 9 bases, leaving 11 bases not matched to a gene. This CDR3 contains 16 residues. CDR1 SGHVS and CDR2 FQNEAQ come from the germline V gene. CDR3 amino acids: CASSLRPGTGMGEQFF. The CDR3 DNA reads TGTGCCAGCAGCTTAAGGCCCGGGACAGGGATGGGTGAGCAGTTCTTC.

V and J are TRBV7-9 and TRBJ1-6, with a weak D call TRBD1 (5 bases). The V gene lost 5 bases and the J gene lost 8 bases, with 13 bases spanning the gap. Germline V gene data show CDR1 as SEHNR and CDR2 as FQNEAQ (reference sequence). CDR3 length: 14 amino acids. This CDR3 is CASSPGPRHSPLHF. In nucleotides, the CDR3 is TGTGCCAGCAGCCCGGGACCGAGGCATTCACCCCTCCACTTT.

The chain is built from TRBV30 and TRBJ2-3; 10 positions agree with TRBD2. CDR3 size: 14 residues. V lost 4 bases and J lost 6; bases outside the gene matches: 7. CDR1 and CDR2 from the germline V gene are GTSNPN and SVGIG (reference sequence). The DNA for the CDR3 is TGTGCCTGGACCCCAGCGGGAGGGTCGGATACGCAGTATTTT. Translated: CAWTPAGGSDTQYF.

Here the CDR3 DNA reads TGTGCCAGCAGCTTCGGCAGCCTGGAGACCCAGTACTTC. Translating gives CASSFGSLETQYF. V and J are TRBV7-9 and TRBJ2-5; unclear D gene. V was shortened by 3 bases and J by 5 bases, with 10 bases between the two germline ends. Germline CDR1 SEHNR, CDR2 FQNEAQ (reference sequence). The CDR3 totals 13 residues.

This clone occurred a few times. The chain couples TRBV10-1 to TRBJ2-5; D possibly matches TRBD1 or TRBD2 (5 bases each). Germline lookup yields CDR1 WNHNN and CDR2 SYGVQD (reference sequence). The CDR3 is made up of 15 amino acids. Trimming pared 5 bases from V and 1 base from J, leaving 14 bases between. DNA for the CDR3: TGCGCCAGCAGTCCTGGGGGTAGGCCCCAAGAGACCCAGTACTTC. This encodes CASSPGGRPQETQYF.

The chain employs TRBV10-3 and TRBJ1-2, with D unresolved. Germline V gives CDR1 ENHRY, CDR2 SYGVKD. Trimming left V 7 bases short and J 3 bases short, with 15 bases between. The CDR3 covers 14 residues. The CDR3 sequence is CAINDRPEDYGYTF. The DNA for the CDR3 is TGTGCCATCAACGATCGACCGGAGGACTATGGCTACACCTTC.

This clone was detected a few times. The chain links TRBV5-5 to TRBJ1-4, with D unclear. The V end lost 4 bases, the J end lost 8 bases, and 18 bases lay between the germline ends. The CDR3 sequence is 15 residues long. CDR1 and CDR2 from the germline V gene are SGHKS and YYEKEE (reference sequence). This CDR3 reads CASSVEVGRREKLFF. CDR3 DNA sequence: TGTGCCAGCAGCGTAGAGGTCGGCCGTCGGGAAAAACTGTTTTTT.

This clone was counted between two and nine times. This rearrangement joins TRBV30 to TRBJ2-3, with D uncertain. Germline V CDR1 and CDR2: GTSNPN, SVGIG (reference sequence). This CDR3 has 12 residues. The V gene lost 0 bases and the J gene lost 5 bases, with 6 bases spanning the gap. Here the CDR3 reads CAWSVQIDTQYF. The CDR3 coding sequence is TGTGCCTGGAGTGTTCAAATAGATACGCAGTATTTT.

This clone was seen a single time. The DNA of the CDR3 is TGTGCCAGCAGCTCCCTGGCTAGCGGCACAGATACGCAGTATTTT. Translation gives CASSSLASGTDTQYF. The V and J genes are TRBV7-2 and TRBJ2-3, with D possibly matching TRBD2 (6 bases). Looked up from germline, CDR1 is SGHTA and CDR2 is FQGNSA. The CDR3 has 15 residues. Trimming removed 4 bases from V and 1 base from J, with 12 bases in between.

CDR3 region: CASSLQGYSSYEQYF. The CDR3 nucleotides read TGTGCCAGCAGTCTACAAGGATACAGCTCCTACGAGCAGTACTTC. The J gene is TRBJ2-7, the V gene TRBV2; no clear D. Trimming cost V 5 bases and J 0 bases, with 14 bases left between them. The CDR3 is made up of 15 amino acids. The V gene's germline CDR1 is SNHLY and CDR2 FYNNEI.

The V call is TRBV5-4, the J call TRBJ1-3; D gene ambiguous. Trimming stripped 1 base from V and 0 bases from J, with 8 bases between. This CDR3 has 15 amino acids. From germline, CDR1 is SGHNT and CDR2 YYREEE (reference sequence). In DNA form, the CDR3 reads TGTGCCAGCAGCTTGTCACGGGCCTCTGGAAACACCATATATTTT. Translated: CASSLSRASGNTIYF. The full variable domain, its missing parts supplied by reference TRBV5-4 and TRBJ1-3, is ETGVTQSPTHLIKTRGQQVTLRCSSQSGHNTVSWYQQALGQGPQFIFQYYREEENGRGNFPPRFSGLQFPNYSSELNVNALELDDSALYLCASSLSRASGNTIYFGEGSWLTVV.

The chain couples TRBV7-2 to TRBJ2-7, with 9 positions matching TRBD1. This CDR3 spans 16 amino acids. Losses at the gene ends were 4 bases for V and 6 bases for J; bases not matched to a gene: 13. CDR1 and CDR2 from the germline V gene are SGHTA and FQGNSA. In DNA form, the CDR3 reads TGTGCCAGCAGCTCGACCCCGGGACAGGGCTTTAGCGAGCAGTACTTC. Its translation is CASSSTPGQGFSEQYF.

This clone was counted once. The chain has TRBV6-5 and TRBJ1-1, with TRBD1 matching over 8 bases. After removal of 0 bases from V and 5 bases from J, the junction contained 5 bases not matched to a gene. Germline-derived CDR1 and CDR2 are MNHEY and SVGAGI. This CDR3 comprises 15 residues. The CDR3 here is CASSYSRQGRTEAFF. CDR3 coding DNA: TGTGCCAGCAGTTACTCTCGACAGGGGCGGACTGAAGCTTTCTTT.

This clone was counted only a few times. The gene calls are TRBV9 and TRBJ1-1, with D possibly TRBD1 on 5 matching bases. This CDR3 has 13 residues. V shed 7 bases and J shed 0 bases, with 10 bases lying between them. Germline V gives CDR1 SGDLS, CDR2 YYNGEE. DNA of the CDR3: TGTGCCAGCGCTGGGACCTTGAACACTGAAGCTTTCTTT. This codes for CASAGTLNTEAFF.

V is TRBV5-8 and J is TRBJ1-5, with a tentative D call TRBD1 (6 bases). V lost 2 bases and J 7 bases, leaving 13 bases between the germline ends. The germline gives CDR1 SGHTS, CDR2 YDEGEE. The CDR3 runs 14 residues. The CDR3 loop reads CASSFGGGLQPQHF. The CDR3 DNA reads as TGTGCCAGCAGCTTTGGGGGGGGCCTCCAGCCCCAGCATTTT.

The chain uses TRBV30 and TRBJ1-5, with 8 bases matching TRBD1. V was clipped by 3 bases and J by 1 base; unmatched bases: 5. Germline loops: CDR1 GTSNPN, CDR2 SVGIG (reference sequence). The CDR3 covers 15 residues. Here the CDR3 reads CAWRLQGGSNQPQHF. The CDR3 DNA sequence: TGTGCCTGGAGGTTACAGGGGGGGAGCAATCAGCCCCAGCATTTT.